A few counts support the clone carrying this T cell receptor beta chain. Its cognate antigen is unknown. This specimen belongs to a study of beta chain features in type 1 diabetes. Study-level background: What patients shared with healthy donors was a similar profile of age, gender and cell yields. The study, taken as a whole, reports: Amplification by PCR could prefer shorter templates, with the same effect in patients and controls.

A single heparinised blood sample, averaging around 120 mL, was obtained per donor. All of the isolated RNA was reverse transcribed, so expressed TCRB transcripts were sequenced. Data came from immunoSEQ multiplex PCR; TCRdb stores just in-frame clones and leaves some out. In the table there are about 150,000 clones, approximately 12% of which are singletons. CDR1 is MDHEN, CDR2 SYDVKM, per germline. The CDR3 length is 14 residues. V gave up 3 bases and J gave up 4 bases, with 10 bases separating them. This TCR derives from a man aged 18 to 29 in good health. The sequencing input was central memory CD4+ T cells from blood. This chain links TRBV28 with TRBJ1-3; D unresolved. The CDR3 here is CASSFSSTGNTIYF. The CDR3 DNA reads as TGTGCCAGCAGTTTCTCCAGCACCGGAAACACCATATATTTT.